The 27 T cell receptor beta chains given below trace back to one sample, sequenced in a study of early T cells in non-severe SARS-CoV-2 infection. TCRdb processed the 5' RACE reads anew with MiXCR; each CDR3 protein has one entry. The data contain tens of thousands of distinct CDR3 sequences, less than 15% of them singletons. The sample was whole blood. The source of these receptors is an adult who was a healthcare worker with PCR-confirmed SARS-CoV-2 infection or an uninfected control (not recorded which).

The J gene is TRBJ2-1, the V gene TRBV12-3 or TRBV12-4, with 8 bases lining up with TRBD1. The CDR3 spans 16 residues. V shed 5 bases, J shed 8 bases, and the junction held 14 bases outside the gene matches. CDR3 region: CASSGPDRAPADEQFF. CDR3 coding DNA: TGTGCCAGCAGTGGACCGGACAGGGCCCCGGCGGATGAGCAGTTCTTC.

The gene calls are TRBV7-9 and TRBJ2-3; 7 bases align to TRBD1. The V segment lost 2 bases and the J segment 0 bases; nucleotides outside the gene matches: 8. The CDR3 runs to 17 residues. The germline V gene has CDR1 SEHNR and CDR2 FQNEAQ (reference sequence). Written as DNA, the CDR3 is TGTGCCAGCAGCTTAAACTCGGGACAGACTAGCACAGATACGCAGTATTTT. This translates into CASSLNSGQTSTDTQYF.

This clonotype has a handful of counts. The chain links TRBV27 to TRBJ2-3, with 14 nucleotides matching TRBD2. In germline, CDR1 is MNHEY, CDR2 SMNVEV (reference sequence). V was pared by 2 bases and J by 7 bases, with 8 bases of the junction left unmatched. This CDR3 comprises 17 residues. CDR3 sequence (DNA): TGTGCCAGCAGTTTACCGACTAGCGGGGGGGCCATTAATACGCAGTATTTT. Translated: CASSLPTSGGAINTQYF.

The J gene is TRBJ2-7, the V gene TRBV20-1; TRBD2 matches 10 bases. The CDR3 is 13 amino acids. CDR1 is DFQATT, CDR2 SNEGSKA, per germline (reference sequence). The V gene end was trimmed by 6 bases and the J gene end by 4 bases; junction bases not matched to a gene: 6. CDR3 sequence: CSAESSGGYEQYF. CDR3 bases: TGCAGTGCCGAGTCTAGCGGGGGTTACGAGCAGTACTTC.

The rearrangement joins TRBV5-4 to TRBJ1-1, with D unresolved. Germline-derived CDR1 and CDR2 are SGHNT and YYREEE (reference sequence). The CDR3 has 14 residues. The germline V and J ends were trimmed by 4 bases and 5 bases, with 15 bases remaining between them. In DNA form, the CDR3 reads TGTGCCAGCAGCCCCGCGGGCGGCCGGACTGAAGCTTTCTTT. This codes for CASSPAGGRTEAFF.

This clonotype was seen a handful of times. This chain links TRBV20-1 with TRBJ2-7, with 9 positions matching TRBD2. V dropped 1 base and J dropped 2; count of bases not matched to a gene: 9. Germline values: CDR1 DFQATT, CDR2 SNEGSKA (reference sequence). The length of the CDR3 is 16 residues. DNA for the CDR3: TGCAGTGCTAGAGGGTCGGCTAGCGGGGTCGCCTACGAGCAGTACTTC. Protein product: CSARGSASGVAYEQYF.

The chain joins TRBV10-3 to TRBJ2-6; no firm D call. Germline V lookup: CDR1 ENHRY, CDR2 SYGVKD. The CDR3 runs 15 residues. Trimming took off 4 bases at V and 0 bases at J, with 7 bases between the two ends. The CDR3 loop reads CAISGWGSGANVLTF. CDR3 DNA sequence: TGTGCCATCAGTGGTTGGGGCTCTGGGGCCAACGTCCTGACTTTC.

The DNA for the CDR3 is TGTGCCAGCAGCCTCACAGGGAAAGAGCAGTACTTC. As protein: CASSLTGKEQYF. The gene calls are TRBV7-6 and TRBJ2-7; the D gene is possibly TRBD1 (6 bases). V was clipped by 5 bases and J by 7 bases, with 12 bases between them. Germline CDR1 SGHVS, CDR2 FNYEAQ. The CDR3 runs 12 residues.

This clonotype occurred many times. V gene TRBV19 combines with J gene TRBJ2-3, with TRBD1 matching over 7 bases. Germline V CDR1 and CDR2: LNHDA, SQIVND (reference sequence). CDR3 size: 14 residues. The CDR3 bases are TGTGCTACCCTCCAAGGGGGCAACACAGATACGCAGTATTTT. This gives the protein CATLQGGNTDTQYF.

There are a few counts of this clonotype. The chain links TRBV14 to TRBJ2-1; D call uncertain. Trimming took off 1 base at V and 9 bases at J, with 4 bases between the two ends. Germline V gene data show CDR1 as SGHDN and CDR2 as FVKESK. There are 11 residues in the CDR3. This CDR3 is CASSQVVEQFF. The CDR3 nucleotides are TGTGCCAGCAGCCAAGTAGTTGAGCAGTTCTTC.

The chain carries TRBV5-1 and TRBJ1-1; 9 bases match TRBD1. The germline V gene has CDR1 SGHRS and CDR2 YFSETQ. The V gene end was trimmed by 0 bases and the J gene end by 10 bases; junction bases not matched to a gene: 7. The CDR3 runs to 14 residues. The CDR3 sequence: CASSLAGDRAVAFF. CDR3 DNA sequence: TGCGCCAGCAGCTTGGCTGGGGACAGGGCGGTAGCTTTCTTT. Full variable domain (remainder filled in from reference TRBV5-1 and TRBJ1-1): KAGVTQTPRYLIKTRGQQVTLSCSPISGHRSVSWYQQTPGQGLQFLFEYFSETQRNKGNFPGRFSGRQFSNSRSEMNVSTLELGDSALYLCASSLAGDRAVAFFGQGTRLTVV.

The chain joins TRBV18 to TRBJ2-5, with D possibly called TRBD1 or TRBD2 (5 bases each). Trimming cost V 6 bases and J 1 base, with 12 bases left between them. Germline-derived CDR1 and CDR2 are KGHSH and LQKENI. The CDR3 sequence is 14 residues long. The chain's CDR3 is CASSYRDAQETQYF. CDR3 bases: TGTGCCAGCTCTTACCGGGACGCCCAAGAGACCCAGTACTTC.

This clonotype was found many times. This rearrangement joins TRBV29-1 to TRBJ1-3; TRBD1 is a possible D gene (5 bases). Germline V gene lookup returns CDR1 SQVTM and CDR2 ANQGSEA. The V gene lost 5 bases and the J gene lost 4 bases, with 9 bases spanning the gap. The length of the CDR3 is 12 residues. CDR3 in DNA: TGCAGCGTTTGGACACAAGGAAACACCATATATTTT. Its translation: CSVWTQGNTIYF.

This clonotype was observed many times. The chain has TRBV6-4 and TRBJ2-1, with a tentative D call TRBD1 (5 bases). Germline-derived CDR1 and CDR2 are MRHNA and SNTAGT. V was cut by 0 bases and J by 6 bases, with 9 bases left in between. The CDR3 is 14 residues long. The CDR3 spells CASSDSDKGNEQFF. The CDR3 DNA follows: TGTGCCAGCAGTGACTCGGACAAGGGCAATGAGCAGTTCTTC.

This clonotype was counted a few times. This chain joins TRBV13 and TRBJ2-5; 8 bases map to TRBD2. CDR1 PRHDT and CDR2 FYEKMQ come from the germline V gene (reference sequence). This CDR3 spans 15 amino acids. The J segment lost 0 bases and the V segment lost 5 bases, leaving 5 bases of the junction unmatched. CDR3 loop: CASSPSGGNQETQYF. CDR3 in DNA: TGTGCCAGCAGCCCAAGCGGGGGTAACCAAGAGACCCAGTACTTC.

This rearrangement joins TRBV20-1 to TRBJ2-1; TRBD2 agrees at 9 bases. Germline V lookup: CDR1 DFQATT, CDR2 SNEGSKA (reference sequence). The junction had 2 bases not matched to a gene; V was cut back by 7 bases and J by 1 base. The CDR3 loop spans 13 amino acids. CDR3 amino acids: CSGGGASYNEQFF. CDR3 in DNA: TGCAGTGGCGGGGGGGCTTCCTACAATGAGCAGTTCTTC.

This clonotype was counted ten times or more. The chain links TRBV5-6 to TRBJ2-2, with D possibly TRBD1 on 6 matching bases. V dropped 4 bases and J dropped 1 base, with 14 bases sitting between them. The germline CDR1 and CDR2 sequences are SGHDT and YYEEEE. CDR3 length: 16 residues. This CDR3 is CASSLKGRGNTGELFF. In DNA, the CDR3 is TGTGCCAGCAGCCTTAAGGGCAGGGGGAACACCGGGGAGCTGTTTTTT.

The table lists this clonotype with a few counts. The chain combines TRBV19 with TRBJ1-6; D not resolved. The V gene lost 6 bases and the J gene lost 10 bases, with 13 bases spanning the gap. This CDR3 has 13 residues. Per germline, CDR1 LNHDA and CDR2 SQIVND (reference sequence). The CDR3 loop reads CASSMWERSPLHF. The CDR3 DNA reads as TGTGCCAGTAGCATGTGGGAAAGGTCACCCCTCCACTTT.

This clonotype was seen more than once but under ten times. The rearrangement joins TRBV25-1 to TRBJ2-1; the match to TRBD2 covers 7 bases. Germline-derived CDR1 and CDR2 are MGHDK and SYGVNS. V lost 1 base, J lost 7 bases, and 4 bases stayed unmatched. The CDR3 runs 14 residues. The CDR3 DNA reads TGTGCCAGCAGTGAATCCCGGGGGGTGAATGAGCAGTTCTTC. Translated: CASSESRGVNEQFF. The entire variable domain, with the rest obtained from reference TRBV25-1 and TRBJ2-1, is as follows: EADIYQTPRYLVIGTGKKITLECSQTMGHDKMYWYQQDPGMELHLIHYSYGVNSTEKGDLSSESTVSRIRTEHFPLTLESARPSHTSQYLCASSESRGVNEQFFGPGTRLTVL.

V is TRBV20-1 and J is TRBJ2-6; 9 nucleotides line up with TRBD2. CDR1 and CDR2 from the germline V gene are DFQATT and SNEGSKA (reference sequence). Germline trimming cut 6 bases from V and 1 base from J; bases unmatched to any gene: 7. The CDR3 spans 16 residues. This chain's CDR3 is CSASRLAVSGANVLTF. The CDR3 DNA reads TGCAGTGCCTCTCGACTAGCGGTTTCTGGGGCCAACGTCCTGACTTTC.

This clonotype was observed many times. V is TRBV29-1 and J is TRBJ1-1; no clear D. The CDR3 has 10 residues. V shed 6 bases and J shed 11 bases, with 13 bases lying between them. Germline-derived CDR1 and CDR2 are SQVTM and ANQGSEA. The CDR3 bases are TGCAGCGTGGAAACAAGTTCGGCTTTCTTT. Its protein is CSVETSSAFF.

J is TRBJ1-5 and V is TRBV28; no firm D call. CDR1 MDHEN and CDR2 SYDVKM come from the germline V gene. V was clipped by 3 bases and J by 4 bases, with 13 bases between them. The CDR3 length is 15 residues. The CDR3 is CASSLLQPTNQPQHF. The CDR3 coding sequence is TGTGCCAGCAGTTTGCTTCAACCAACTAATCAGCCCCAGCATTTT.

This clonotype was observed a few times. The chain joins TRBV2 to TRBJ2-5; D possibly corresponds to TRBD2 (6 bases). Germline V gene lookup returns CDR1 SNHLY and CDR2 FYNNEI. The CDR3 is 14 residues long. Between the trimmed V and J ends, which lost 6 bases and 7 bases, there was a span of 18 bases. The DNA for the CDR3 is TGTGCCAGCAGGGGGGGACCGTCCCTAGGGACCCAGTACTTC. Translating gives CASRGGPSLGTQYF.

This chain uses TRBV9 with TRBJ2-2; tentatively, D is TRBD2 (6 bases). Germline V lookup: CDR1 SGDLS, CDR2 YYNGEE. The CDR3 loop spans 16 amino acids. The ends were cut back, 4 bases at V and 1 base at J, with 14 bases in the middle. CDR3 sequence reads: CASSPRVAVNTGELFF. Written as DNA, the CDR3 is TGTGCCAGCAGCCCCCGGGTAGCGGTGAACACCGGGGAGCTGTTTTTT.

This clonotype was seen a handful of times. The chain uses TRBV5-5 and TRBJ2-3; tentatively, D is TRBD1 (7 bases). V was cut by 5 bases and J by 2 bases, with 12 bases left in between. The CDR3 spans 14 residues. Germline V gene lookup returns CDR1 SGHKS and CDR2 YYEKEE (reference sequence). The CDR3 bases are TGTGCCAGCAGGGAGGGGGCCCCCACAGATACGCAGTATTTT. Translating it yields CASREGAPTDTQYF. Drawing the rest from reference TRBV5-5 and TRBJ2-3, the complete variable domain is DAGVTQSPTHLIKTRGQQVTLRCSPISGHKSVSWYQQVLGQGPQFIFQYYEKEERGRGNFPDRFSARQFPNYSSELNVNALLLGDSALYLCASREGAPTDTQYFGPGTRLTVL.

This clonotype was observed a handful of times. In nucleotides, the CDR3 is TGCAGTGCACCGACTAGCGGGGGAACAGATACGCAGTATTTT. Protein: CSAPTSGGTDTQYF. V usage is TRBV20-1 and J usage is TRBJ2-3; the match to TRBD2 covers 12 bases. Germline V lookup: CDR1 DFQATT, CDR2 SNEGSKA (reference sequence). Unmatched junction bases numbered 4, after V lost 6 bases and J lost 3 bases. The CDR3 totals 14 residues.

This chain links TRBV12-3 or TRBV12-4 with TRBJ2-1, with 12 bases identical to TRBD2. The V gene end was trimmed by 4 bases and the J gene end by 8 bases; junction bases not matched to a gene: 3. The CDR3 loop spans 14 amino acids. CDR3 sequence: CASSSGLAGDEQFF. As DNA, the CDR3 is TGTGCCAGCAGTTCGGGACTAGCGGGCGATGAGCAGTTCTTC.